The T cell receptor beta chain under discussion was sequenced for a study of a mutant IDH1 vaccine in newly diagnosed glioma. Whole-study results and caveats: Most patients, around 93%, showed vaccine-induced immune responses.

This table comes from immunoSEQ multiplex PCR, and its TCRdb copy is limited to in-frame clones, with some not included. The sample records about 36,000 clones, under 90% being singletons. V gave up 4 bases and J gave up 2 bases, with 19 bases separating them. CDR3 length: 16 residues. CDR1 is SGDLS, CDR2 YYNGEE, per germline. Time point: week 11, during vaccination. The study gave 300 ug of mutant IDH1 20-mer peptide per vaccine dose, with topical imiquimod. Points on this clone: Its antigen is as yet unknown.

Sample: peripheral blood mononuclear cells (PBMCs), taken from a glioma patient whose treatment included an IDH1 peptide vaccine. The chain uses TRBV9 and TRBJ2-7; no firm D call. The sequence was obtained from a woman younger than 45 with glioma. Some clones in this sample may be carry-over from other donors' samples. The CDR3: CASSPSSKGAPYEQYF. CDR3 DNA: TGTGCCAGCAGCCCCAGTTCGAAGGGCGCTCCCTACGAGCAGTACTTC. Together with reference TRBV9 and TRBJ2-7, the CDR3 gives the full variable domain: DSGVTQTPKHLITATGQRVTLRCSPRSGDLSVYWYQQSLDQGLQFLIQYYNGEERAKGNILERFSAQQFPDLHSELNLSSLELGDSALYFCASSPSSKGAPYEQYFGPGTRLTVT.